These 30 T cell receptor beta chains came from one sample sequenced in a study of blood T cell repertoires in COVID-19. Sequenced by immunoSEQ multiplex PCR; TCRdb stores in-frame clones only, minus some. Altogether about 250,000 clones are present, roughly 83% being singletons, with the ten largest covering about 9%. Input material: peripheral blood. These receptors came from a man aged 80 or over with acute or convalescent COVID-19.

This clone was observed once. This chain links TRBV30 with TRBJ2-7; 8 positions agree with TRBD2. This CDR3 region has 16 residues. Germline values: CDR1 GTSNPN, CDR2 SVGIG (reference sequence). The V gene end was trimmed by 1 base and the J gene end by 4 bases; junction bases not matched to a gene: 12. The CDR3 DNA sequence: TGTGCCTGGAGTGGGGGACTAGGGTATTCATCATACGAGCAGTACTTC. It encodes CAWSGGLGYSSYEQYF.

This clone was counted once. This chain connects TRBV5-1 to TRBJ2-7; D might be TRBD1 (6 bases). CDR1 and CDR2 from the germline V gene are SGHRS and YFSETQ. V lost 0 bases and J 2 bases, leaving 12 bases between the germline ends. The CDR3 sequence is 15 residues long. The CDR3 region has the DNA TGCGCCAGCAGCTTGGTGCAGGGGCCTACCTACGAGCAGTACTTC. Translation: CASSLVQGPTYEQYF.

This chain joins TRBV4-1 and TRBJ1-2; D not resolved. V shed 4 bases and J shed 4 bases, with 10 bases lying between them. The CDR3 extends over 13 amino acids. Germline V gene data show CDR1 as MGHRA and CDR2 as YSYEKL. The CDR3 sequence is CASSPDGSYGYTF. Written as DNA, the CDR3 is TGCGCCAGCAGCCCGGACGGGAGCTATGGCTACACCTTC.

This sequence joins TRBV29-1 and TRBJ1-5; D is undetermined. V was shortened by 6 bases and J by 5 bases, with 11 bases between the two germline ends. Germline V gene data show CDR1 as SQVTM and CDR2 as ANQGSEA. The CDR3 is 12 residues long. CDR3 sequence reads: CSVGEWDQPQHF. The CDR3 DNA follows: TGCAGCGTCGGGGAGTGGGATCAGCCCCAGCATTTT.

The rearrangement joins TRBV18 to TRBJ2-7; D is unclear. The CDR3 runs 13 residues. V was shortened by 3 bases and J by 1 base, with 7 bases between the two germline ends. Germline CDR1 and CDR2: KGHSH and LQKENI. The CDR3 loop reads CASSPRPSYEQYF. The CDR3 nucleotides are TGTGCCAGCTCACCGAGGCCTTCCTACGAGCAGTACTTC. Full variable domain (remainder filled in from reference TRBV18 and TRBJ2-7): NAGVMQNPRHLVRRRGQEARLRCSPMKGHSHVYWYRQLPEEGLKFMVYLQKENIIDESGMPKERFSAEFPKEGPSILRIQQVVRGDSAAYFCASSPRPSYEQYFGPGTRLTVT.

This clone was recorded only once. This sequence joins TRBV30 and TRBJ2-1; a weak D match, TRBD2 (6 bases). Per germline, CDR1 GTSNPN and CDR2 SVGIG (reference sequence). The V and J ends lost 2 bases and 6 bases respectively, with 17 bases between them. CDR3 length: 15 residues. In DNA, the CDR3 is TGTGCCTGGAGTCCAGGGACTCTGGGGGGCAATGAGCAGTTCTTC. Its protein is CAWSPGTLGGNEQFF.

The rearrangement joins TRBV24-1 to TRBJ2-3; 9 bases are a match to TRBD2. V trimming: 5 bases; J trimming: 2 bases; junction bases outside the gene matches: 13. The CDR3 loop spans 18 amino acids. The V gene's germline CDR1 is KGHDR and CDR2 SFDVKD. The CDR3 bases are TGTGCCACCAGTGCCCGCCAGAGTGCGGGGGGGAACACAGATACGCAGTATTTT. This sequence encodes CATSARQSAGGNTDTQYF.

The chain couples TRBV11-2 to TRBJ1-4, with TRBD1 identical over 7 bases. Per the germline V gene, CDR1 is SGHAT and CDR2 is FQNNGV. With V trimmed by 4 bases and J by 4 bases, 6 bases remained unmatched. CDR3 length: 15 amino acids. The CDR3 DNA reads TGTGCCAGCAGCTCAGGACAGGTTATTAATGAAAAACTGTTTTTT. Protein sequence: CASSSGQVINEKLFF. The full variable domain, completed using reference TRBV11-2 and TRBJ1-4, is EAGVAQSPRYKIIEKRQSVAFWCNPISGHATLYWYQQILGQGPKLLIQFQNNGVVDDSQLPKDRFSAERLKGVDSTLKIQPAKLEDSAVYLCASSSGQVINEKLFFGSGTQLSVL.

The chain has TRBV6-5 and TRBJ1-5, with a tentative D call TRBD1 (5 bases). Between the trimmed V and J ends, which lost 8 bases and 7 bases, there was a span of 15 bases. The CDR3 extends over 13 amino acids. From germline, CDR1 is MNHEY and CDR2 SVGAGI. The CDR3 bases are TGTGCCAGCCGGGGAGGGGTAGGGCAGCCCCAGCATTTT. Protein sequence: CASRGGVGQPQHF.

The chain joins TRBV18 to TRBJ1-6; a possible D gene is TRBD1 (6 bases). In germline, CDR1 is KGHSH, CDR2 LQKENI. This CDR3 spans 15 amino acids. The V end lost 3 bases, the J end lost 8 bases, and 14 bases lay between the germline ends. In DNA form, the CDR3 reads TGTGCCAGCTCACCGATACAGGGCGTCGATTCACCCCTCCACTTT. Amino acids: CASSPIQGVDSPLHF.

The chain carries TRBV9 and TRBJ1-1; 8 nucleotides align to TRBD1. This CDR3 comprises 14 residues. CDR1 is SGDLS and CDR2 is YYNGEE in the germline V gene. With V trimmed by 0 bases and J by 6 bases, 4 bases remained unmatched. The CDR3 reads CASSVGQQGAEAFF. Here the CDR3 DNA reads TGTGCCAGCAGCGTAGGGCAACAGGGGGCTGAAGCTTTCTTT.

This clone was detected once. The rearrangement links TRBV6-1 to TRBJ1-2; 7 bases align to TRBD1. The CDR3 runs to 15 residues. V shed 2 bases, J shed 7 bases, and the junction held 10 bases outside the gene matches. Per the germline V gene, CDR1 is MNHNS and CDR2 is SASEGT. CDR3 loop: CASSESDREKGGYTF. DNA of the CDR3: TGTGCCAGCAGTGAATCCGACAGGGAGAAGGGTGGCTACACCTTC.

The rearrangement links TRBV5-1 to TRBJ2-2; 10 bases align to TRBD1. The CDR3 length is 16 residues. Trimming at V came to 4 bases and at J to 5 bases, leaving 8 bases not matched to a gene. Per the germline V gene, CDR1 is SGHRS and CDR2 is YFSETQ. CDR3 in amino acids: CASSPVTGGGTGELFF. The CDR3 DNA sequence: TGCGCCAGCAGCCCCGTGACAGGGGGCGGAACCGGGGAGCTGTTTTTT.

The chain uses TRBV6-5 and TRBJ2-1; D gene uncertain. This CDR3 is built from 14 residues. V gave up 6 bases and J gave up 4 bases, with 13 bases separating them. CDR1 is MNHEY and CDR2 is SVGAGI in the germline V gene. The CDR3 region has the DNA TGTGCCAGCAGCCCGTTGAACTCGTACAATGAGCAGTTCTTC. Encoded protein: CASSPLNSYNEQFF.

The chain couples TRBV11-2 to TRBJ2-2; D ambiguous. The CDR3 has 15 residues. Per germline, CDR1 SGHAT and CDR2 FQNNGV. Trimming cost V 2 bases and J 2 bases, with 9 bases left between them. The CDR3 region is CASSLSRHNTGELFF. The CDR3 region has the DNA TGTGCCAGCAGCTTATCGCGACATAACACCGGGGAGCTGTTTTTT.

The V gene is TRBV3-1 (or the pseudogene TRBV3-2), the J gene TRBJ2-5; a possible D gene is TRBD1 (6 bases). V was trimmed by 3 bases and J by 2 bases, leaving 13 bases between them. Germline CDR1 reads LGHDT; CDR2 reads YNNKEL (reference sequence). The CDR3 runs to 15 residues. CDR3 sequence: CASSHPGQSQETQYF. The CDR3 DNA is TGTGCCAGCAGCCATCCAGGACAGTCTCAAGAGACCCAGTACTTC.

The chain is built from TRBV6-1 and TRBJ1-3; D remains ambiguous. V dropped 2 bases and J dropped 0 bases, with 5 bases sitting between them. CDR1 and CDR2 (germline): MNHNS, SASEGT. This CDR3 spans 14 amino acids. The CDR3 DNA follows: TGTGCCAGCAGTGAACTCTCCTCTGGAAACACCATATATTTT. Translated: CASSELSSGNTIYF.

CDR3 region: CASSGGPYEQYF. As DNA, the CDR3 is TGCGCCAGCAGTGGCGGGCCCTACGAGCAGTACTTC. The chain links TRBV10-1 to TRBJ2-7; D may be TRBD2 (5 bases). V was shortened by 4 bases and J by 2 bases, with 6 bases between the two germline ends. The CDR3 sequence is 12 residues long. CDR1 WNHNN and CDR2 SYGVQD come from the germline V gene (reference sequence).

The CDR3 nucleotides are TGCGCCAGCAGCTCGGGACAGGGGCACAATGAGCAGTTCTTC. It specifies CASSSGQGHNEQFF. The rearrangement links TRBV5-1 to TRBJ2-1; 10 positions match TRBD1. This CDR3 contains 14 residues. Unmatched junction bases numbered 2, after V lost 3 bases and J lost 5 bases. The germline CDR1 and CDR2 sequences are SGHRS and YFSETQ.

V gene TRBV6-1 combines with J gene TRBJ1-2, with 7 nucleotides matching TRBD1. With 0 bases clipped from V and 5 bases from J, the junction kept 6 bases outside the gene matches. Germline-derived CDR1 and CDR2 are MNHNS and SASEGT. The CDR3 runs to 15 residues. Here the CDR3 reads CASSEASGGIYGYTF. Here the CDR3 DNA reads TGTGCCAGCAGTGAAGCGTCAGGGGGAATATATGGCTACACCTTC.

This clone was counted only a few times. The chain employs TRBV15 and TRBJ2-7; D is unresolved. Germline V gene lookup returns CDR1 LNHNV and CDR2 YYDKDF (reference sequence). Deletions cut 1 base from V and 2 bases from J, with 3 bases between. The CDR3 sequence is 12 residues long. CDR3 region: CATSRGPYEQYF. CDR3 bases: TGTGCCACCAGCAGAGGGCCCTACGAGCAGTACTTC.

The chain joins TRBV6-5 to TRBJ2-7; D may be TRBD1 (5 bases). The CDR3 loop spans 16 amino acids. Trimming removed 0 bases from V and 1 base from J, with 13 bases in between. CDR1 is MNHEY, CDR2 SVGAGI, per germline. Here the CDR3 reads CASSYSSRTSSYEQYF. The CDR3 coding sequence is TGTGCCAGCAGTTACTCCTCCAGGACAAGTTCCTACGAGCAGTACTTC.

The CDR3 DNA follows: TGTGCCAGCAGTCCTCAAGGAACGATAGGGGCTGAAGCTTTCTTT. Its protein is CASSPQGTIGAEAFF. The chain links TRBV6-5 to TRBJ1-1, with D perhaps TRBD1 (5 bases). The CDR3 is made up of 15 amino acids. Per the germline V gene, CDR1 is MNHEY and CDR2 is SVGAGI. Trimming pared 5 bases from V and 6 bases from J, leaving 19 bases between.

The rearrangement links TRBV24-1 to TRBJ2-3, with TRBD2 matching 9 bases. This CDR3 region has 14 residues. Trimming cost V 9 bases and J 5 bases; bases outside gene matches: 8. Germline CDR1 and CDR2: KGHDR and SFDVKD. CDR3 in amino acids: CATGTSRGIDTQYF. The CDR3 coding sequence is TGTGCCACCGGGACTAGCAGGGGAATAGATACGCAGTATTTT.

This rearrangement joins TRBV5-1 to TRBJ2-2, with 8 bases that match TRBD2. CDR3 length equals 15 residues. Germline CDR1 SGHRS, CDR2 YFSETQ. Germline trimming cut 4 bases from V and 4 bases from J; bases unmatched to any gene: 6. The CDR3 region has the DNA TGCGCCAGCAGCCCGTGGACTAGCCCCACCGGGGAGCTGTTTTTT. Translated, it gives CASSPWTSPTGELFF.

This chain uses TRBV5-6 with TRBJ1-3; the D is unclear. V was cut by 0 bases and J by 0 bases, with 10 bases left in between. Germline V gene sequence: CDR1 SGHDT, CDR2 YYEEEE. The CDR3 runs 16 residues. Written as DNA, the CDR3 is TGTGCCAGCAGCTTGGGAACAGCAAGCTCTGGAAACACCATATATTTT. Its translation is CASSLGTASSGNTIYF.

This clone has only a few counts. This sequence joins TRBV9 and TRBJ1-3; D call uncertain. The V gene's germline CDR1 is SGDLS and CDR2 YYNGEE. The V gene lost 0 bases and the J gene lost 0 bases, with 7 bases spanning the gap. CDR3 size: 15 residues. Here the CDR3 reads CASSVGTVSGNTIYF. As DNA, the CDR3 is TGTGCCAGCAGCGTAGGCACGGTCTCTGGAAACACCATATATTTT. Variable domain in full (rest from reference TRBV9 and TRBJ1-3): DSGVTQTPKHLITATGQRVTLRCSPRSGDLSVYWYQQSLDQGLQFLIQYYNGEERAKGNILERFSAQQFPDLHSELNLSSLELGDSALYFCASSVGTVSGNTIYFGEGSWLTVV.

The chain couples TRBV28 to TRBJ1-5; 9 nucleotides line up with TRBD1. The CDR3 runs to 17 residues. V shed 9 bases and J 3 bases; nucleotides not matched to a gene: 15. Per germline, CDR1 MDHEN and CDR2 SYDVKM. The CDR3 sequence is CASLPPIGTGYNQPQHF. The CDR3 bases are TGTGCCAGTCTCCCTCCCATCGGGACAGGGTACAATCAGCCCCAGCATTTT.

The chain has TRBV10-3 and TRBJ1-1, with D perhaps TRBD1 (5 bases). The length of the CDR3 is 13 residues. CDR1 is ENHRY and CDR2 is SYGVKD in the germline V gene. V was pared by 0 bases and J by 5 bases, with 7 bases between. CDR3 sequence (DNA): TGTGCCATCAGTGAGTCGGGGGGGACTGAAGCTTTCTTT. Protein sequence: CAISESGGTEAFF.

The chain combines TRBV6-6 with TRBJ1-1, with D unresolved. Germline V gene data show CDR1 as MNHNY and CDR2 as SVGAGI (reference sequence). The CDR3 loop spans 15 amino acids. Trimming cost V 7 bases and J 3 bases, with 18 bases left between them. The CDR3: CASIPYEEADTEAFF. DNA of the CDR3: TGTGCCAGCATCCCTTACGAGGAGGCGGACACTGAAGCTTTCTTT.